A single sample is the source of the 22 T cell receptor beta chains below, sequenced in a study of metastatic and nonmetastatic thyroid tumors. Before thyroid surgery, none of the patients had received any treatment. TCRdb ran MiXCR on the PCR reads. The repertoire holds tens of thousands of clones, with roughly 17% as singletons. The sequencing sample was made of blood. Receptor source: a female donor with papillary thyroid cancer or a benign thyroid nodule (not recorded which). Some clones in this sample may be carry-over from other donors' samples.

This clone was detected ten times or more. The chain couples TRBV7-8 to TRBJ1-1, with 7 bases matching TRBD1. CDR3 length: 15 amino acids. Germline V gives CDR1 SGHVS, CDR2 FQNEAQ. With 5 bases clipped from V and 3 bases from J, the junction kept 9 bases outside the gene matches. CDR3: CASSQNLGTDTEAFF. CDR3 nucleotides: TGTGCCAGCAGCCAAAACTTAGGGACAGACACTGAAGCTTTCTTT.

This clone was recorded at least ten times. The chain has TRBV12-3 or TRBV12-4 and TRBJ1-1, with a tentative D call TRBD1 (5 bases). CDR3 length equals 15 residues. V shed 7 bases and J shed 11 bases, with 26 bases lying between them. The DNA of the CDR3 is TGTGCCAGCACCAAGTTCAAGTCGTTAGCCAAGGGGGCTTTCTTT. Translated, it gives CASTKFKSLAKGAFF.

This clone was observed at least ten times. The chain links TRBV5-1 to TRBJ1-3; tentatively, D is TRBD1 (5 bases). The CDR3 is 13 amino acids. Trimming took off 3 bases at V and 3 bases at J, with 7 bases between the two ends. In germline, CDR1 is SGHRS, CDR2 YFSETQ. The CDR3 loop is CASSSQDGNTIYF. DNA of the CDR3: TGCGCCAGCAGCTCACAGGATGGAAACACCATATATTTT.

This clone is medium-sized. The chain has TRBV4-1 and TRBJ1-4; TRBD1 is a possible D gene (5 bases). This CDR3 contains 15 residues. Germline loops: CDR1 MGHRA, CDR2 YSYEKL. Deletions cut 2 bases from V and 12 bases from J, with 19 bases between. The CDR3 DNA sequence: TGCGCCAGCAGCCAACTGGGACCCCTCGAAGAGGAACTGTTTTTT. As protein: CASSQLGPLEEELFF.

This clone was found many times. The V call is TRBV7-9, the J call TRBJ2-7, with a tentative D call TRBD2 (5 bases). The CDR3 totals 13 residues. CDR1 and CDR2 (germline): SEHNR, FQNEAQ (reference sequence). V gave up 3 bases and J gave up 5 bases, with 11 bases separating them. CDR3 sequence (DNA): TGTGCCAGCAGCTTCGCGGGTCCCGACGAGCAGTACTTC. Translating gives CASSFAGPDEQYF.

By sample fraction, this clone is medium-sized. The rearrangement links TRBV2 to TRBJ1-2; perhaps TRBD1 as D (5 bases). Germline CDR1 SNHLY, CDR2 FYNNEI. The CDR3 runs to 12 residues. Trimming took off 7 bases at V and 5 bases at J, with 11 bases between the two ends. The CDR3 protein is CASTQGWYGYTF. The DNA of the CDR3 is TGTGCCAGCACCCAGGGCTGGTATGGCTACACCTTC. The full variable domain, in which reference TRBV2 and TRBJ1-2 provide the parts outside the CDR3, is EPEVTQTPSHQVTQMGQEVILRCVPISNHLYFYWYRQILGQKVEFLVSFYNNEISEKSEIFDDQFSVERPDGSNFTLKIRSTKLEDSAMYFCASTQGWYGYTFGSGTRLTVV.

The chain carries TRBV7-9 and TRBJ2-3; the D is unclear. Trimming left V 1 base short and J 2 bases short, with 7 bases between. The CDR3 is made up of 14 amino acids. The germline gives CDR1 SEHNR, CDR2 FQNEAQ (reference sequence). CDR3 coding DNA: TGTGCCAGCAGCTTAGGGCAGCTCACAGATACGCAGTATTTT. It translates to CASSLGQLTDTQYF.

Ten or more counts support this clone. Here the CDR3 reads CASSLSGSGSWYF. CDR3 DNA: TGTGCCAGCAGTTTATCGGGTAGCGGGAGTTGGTACTTC. V gene TRBV28 combines with J gene TRBJ2-5; the match to TRBD2 covers 9 bases. The CDR3 loop spans 13 amino acids. The trim removed 1 base at V and 13 bases at J, leaving 7 bases unmatched. Germline CDR1 reads MDHEN; CDR2 reads SYDVKM.

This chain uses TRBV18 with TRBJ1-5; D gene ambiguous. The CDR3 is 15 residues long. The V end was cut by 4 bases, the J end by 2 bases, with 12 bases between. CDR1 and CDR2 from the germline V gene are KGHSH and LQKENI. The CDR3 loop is CASSLAQAGNQPQHF. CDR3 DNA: TGTGCCAGCTCACTCGCCCAGGCTGGCAATCAGCCCCAGCATTTT.

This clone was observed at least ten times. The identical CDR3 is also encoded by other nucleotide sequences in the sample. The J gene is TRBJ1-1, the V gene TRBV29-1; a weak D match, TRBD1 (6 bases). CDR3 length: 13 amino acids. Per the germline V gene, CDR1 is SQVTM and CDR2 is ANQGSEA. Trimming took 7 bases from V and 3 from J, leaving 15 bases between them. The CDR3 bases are TGCAGCGCTGTGGGGGGCCGGTACACTGAAGCTTTCTTT. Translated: CSAVGGRYTEAFF.

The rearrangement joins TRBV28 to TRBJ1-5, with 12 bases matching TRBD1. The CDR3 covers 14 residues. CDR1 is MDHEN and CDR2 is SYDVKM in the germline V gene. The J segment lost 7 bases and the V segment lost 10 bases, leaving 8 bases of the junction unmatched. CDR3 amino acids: CATQGQGARQPQHF. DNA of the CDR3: TGTGCCACCCAGGGACAGGGGGCGCGACAGCCCCAGCATTTT.

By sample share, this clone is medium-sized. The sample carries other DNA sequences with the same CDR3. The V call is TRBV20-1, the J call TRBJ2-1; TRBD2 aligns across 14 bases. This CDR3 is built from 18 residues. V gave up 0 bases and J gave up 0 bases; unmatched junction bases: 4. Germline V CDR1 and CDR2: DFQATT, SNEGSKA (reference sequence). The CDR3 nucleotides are TGCAGTGCTAGAGATTTCGGGACTAGCGGGAGCTCCTACAATGAGCAGTTCTTC. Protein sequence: CSARDFGTSGSSYNEQFF.

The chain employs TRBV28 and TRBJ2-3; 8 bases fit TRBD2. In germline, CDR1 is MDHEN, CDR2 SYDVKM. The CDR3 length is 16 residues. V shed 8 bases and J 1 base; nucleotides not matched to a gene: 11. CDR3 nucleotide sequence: TGTGCCAGCCCACCCCTCCGGGAGGGGGGCACAGATACGCAGTATTTT. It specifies CASPPLREGGTDTQYF.

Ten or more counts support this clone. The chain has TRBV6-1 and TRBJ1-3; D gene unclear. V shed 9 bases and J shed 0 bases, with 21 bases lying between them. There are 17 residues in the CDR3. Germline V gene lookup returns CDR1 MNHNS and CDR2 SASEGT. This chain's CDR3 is CASLSGPYFYSGNTIYF. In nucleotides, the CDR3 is TGTGCCAGTCTATCCGGGCCTTATTTTTACTCTGGAAACACCATATATTTT.

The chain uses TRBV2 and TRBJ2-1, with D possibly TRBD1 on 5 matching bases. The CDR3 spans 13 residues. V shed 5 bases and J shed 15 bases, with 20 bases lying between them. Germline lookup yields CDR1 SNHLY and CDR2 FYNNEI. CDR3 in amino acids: CASSSVSRVMPFF. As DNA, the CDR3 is TGTGCCAGCAGTTCCGTGAGCAGGGTAATGCCGTTCTTC.

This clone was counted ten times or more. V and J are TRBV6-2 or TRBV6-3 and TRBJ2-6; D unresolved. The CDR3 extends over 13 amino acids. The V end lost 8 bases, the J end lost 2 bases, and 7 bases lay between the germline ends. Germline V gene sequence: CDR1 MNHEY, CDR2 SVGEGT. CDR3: CASAHPGANVLTF. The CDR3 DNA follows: TGTGCCAGCGCCCACCCTGGGGCCAACGTCCTGACTTTC.

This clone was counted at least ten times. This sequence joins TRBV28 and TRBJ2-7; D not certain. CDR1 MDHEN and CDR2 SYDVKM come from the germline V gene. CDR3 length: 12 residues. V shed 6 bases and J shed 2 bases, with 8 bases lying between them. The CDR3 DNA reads TGTGCCAGCAGCCTCCTTGCCTACGAGCAGTACTTC. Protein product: CASSLLAYEQYF.

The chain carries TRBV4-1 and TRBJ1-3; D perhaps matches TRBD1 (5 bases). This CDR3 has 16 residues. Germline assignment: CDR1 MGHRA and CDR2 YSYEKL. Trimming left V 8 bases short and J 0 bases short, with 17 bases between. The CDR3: CASGGVGFLSGNTIYF. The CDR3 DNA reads TGCGCCAGCGGGGGAGTAGGGTTTCTCTCTGGAAACACCATATATTTT.

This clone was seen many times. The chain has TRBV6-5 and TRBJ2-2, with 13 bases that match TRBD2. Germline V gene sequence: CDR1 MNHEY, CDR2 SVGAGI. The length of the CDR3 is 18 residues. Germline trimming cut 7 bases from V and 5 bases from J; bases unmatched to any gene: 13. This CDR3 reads CASTVLAGGVTGTGELFF. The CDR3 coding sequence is TGTGCCAGCACCGTACTAGCGGGAGGGGTTACTGGGACCGGGGAGCTGTTTTTT.

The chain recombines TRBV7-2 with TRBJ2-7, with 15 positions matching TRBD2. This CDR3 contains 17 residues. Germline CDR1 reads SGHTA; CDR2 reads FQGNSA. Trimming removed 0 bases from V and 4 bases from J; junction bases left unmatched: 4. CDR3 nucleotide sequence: TGTGCCAGCAGCTTAGCGGGACTAGCGGGAGGTCAGTACGAGCAGTACTTC. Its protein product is CASSLAGLAGGQYEQYF.

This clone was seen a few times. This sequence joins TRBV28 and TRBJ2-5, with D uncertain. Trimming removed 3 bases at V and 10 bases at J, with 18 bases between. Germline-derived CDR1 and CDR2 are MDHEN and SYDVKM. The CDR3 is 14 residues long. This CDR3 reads CASSFGWPQEDQYF. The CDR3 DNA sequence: TGTGCCAGCAGTTTTGGGTGGCCCCAAGAGGACCAGTACTTC.

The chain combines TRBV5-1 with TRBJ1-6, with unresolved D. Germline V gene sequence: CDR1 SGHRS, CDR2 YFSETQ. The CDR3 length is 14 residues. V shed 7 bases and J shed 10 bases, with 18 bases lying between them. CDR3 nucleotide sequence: TGCGCCAGCCAACCAACGGGGATTGGGTCACCCCTCCACTTT. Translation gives CASQPTGIGSPLHF.